This TCR beta chain came from a study of T cells after yellow fever vaccination. This CDR3 is 20 amino acids long. CDR1 is SGHAT and CDR2 is FQNNGV in the germline V gene. With 1 base clipped from V and 0 bases from J, the junction kept 11 bases outside the gene matches. TCRdb processed the 5' RACE reads anew with MiXCR; each CDR3 protein has one entry. The repertoire holds some 390,000 distinct CDR3 sequences, with around 6.4% as singletons. General study findings and limits: Shared CD4/CD8 clonotypes were a small share, likely from convergent recombination.

As for this clonotype: Its antigen is still unknown.

Sequenced material: PBMCs, taken 5 days after the yellow fever booster vaccination. The clonotype was recovered from a man aged 25 to 45 who received the YFV17D yellow fever vaccine. The V and J genes are TRBV11-2 and TRBJ2-5; 13 bases are shared with TRBD2. This chain's CDR3 is CASSLGGRTSGRGNQETQYF. The DNA for the CDR3 is TGTGCCAGCAGCTTAGGTGGTAGGACTAGCGGGAGAGGCAACCAAGAGACCCAGTACTTC.